The 18 T cell receptor beta chains below were found in one sample sequenced in a study of T cell responses to AZD1222 COVID-19 vaccine. Generated by immunoSEQ multiplex PCR, the TCRdb table keeps only in-frame clones and is missing some. The sample yields some 130,000 clones, about nine tenths seen once. Sequencing was performed on peripheral blood, taken on day 0 of AZD1222 vaccination. The source of these receptors is an adult in good health.

The chain has TRBV28 and TRBJ1-4; 9 nucleotides line up with TRBD1. Germline assignment: CDR1 MDHEN and CDR2 SYDVKM. Germline trimming cut 2 bases from V and 10 bases from J; bases unmatched to any gene: 5. This CDR3 region has 14 residues. In nucleotides, the CDR3 is TGTGCCAGCAGTTTAGCCCGGACAGGGGCAAAACTGTTTTTT. It translates to CASSLARTGAKLFF.

There are a few counts of this clone. The chain employs TRBV5-6 and TRBJ1-3, with D unresolved. Trimming pared 4 bases from V and 1 base from J, leaving 15 bases between. Germline assignment: CDR1 SGHDT and CDR2 YYEEEE. This CDR3 region has 16 residues. As DNA, the CDR3 is TGTGCCAGCAGCCCCCAGGCGGGGAGGTCTGGAAACACCATATATTTT. Residues: CASSPQAGRSGNTIYF.

The rearrangement joins TRBV12-2 to TRBJ2-7; the D call TRBD1 from the table was never checked on the DNA. TRBV12-2 is a pseudogene segment. The CDR3 loop spans 22 amino acids. The CDR3 nucleotides are TGTGCAAGTCGCTTAGTTAGTCTTTTCGTCTCTCGTTCGGGACAGGCATCCTACGAGCAGTACTTC. Amino acids: CASRLVSLFVSRSGQASYEQYF.

The chain uses TRBV6-5 and TRBJ1-1; D ambiguous. CDR1 and CDR2 from the germline V gene are MNHEY and SVGAGI. Trimming removed 4 bases from V and 3 bases from J, with 15 bases in between. The CDR3 loop spans 15 amino acids. The CDR3 nucleotides read TGTGCCAGCAGTTTTACCCCGGGAACATACACTGAAGCTTTCTTT. Protein sequence: CASSFTPGTYTEAFF.

This chain connects TRBV5-1 to TRBJ1-1; TRBD1 is a possible D gene (5 bases). The germline V and J ends were trimmed by 0 bases and 0 bases, with 12 bases remaining between them. CDR3 length: 16 residues. Looked up from germline, CDR1 is SGHRS and CDR2 is YFSETQ. The CDR3, as DNA: TGCGCCAGCAGCTTGGCCGGGGGGAACGTGAACACTGAAGCTTTCTTT. Translated, it gives CASSLAGGNVNTEAFF.

This chain uses TRBV9 with TRBJ1-2, with 7 bases that match TRBD1. With 6 bases clipped from V and 3 bases from J, the junction kept 14 bases outside the gene matches. The CDR3 loop spans 16 amino acids. From germline, CDR1 is SGDLS and CDR2 YYNGEE. This chain's CDR3 is CASTQGTEMQDYGYTF. The DNA of the CDR3 is TGTGCCAGCACCCAAGGGACAGAAATGCAGGACTATGGCTACACCTTC. The full variable domain, with the rest looked up from reference TRBV9 and TRBJ1-2, is DSGVTQTPKHLITATGQRVTLRCSPRSGDLSVYWYQQSLDQGLQFLIQYYNGEERAKGNILERFSAQQFPDLHSELNLSSLELGDSALYFCASTQGTEMQDYGYTFGSGTRLTVV.

The rearrangement uses TRBV18 and TRBJ1-3; D is unclear. Trimming stripped 4 bases from V and 0 bases from J, with 10 bases between. The CDR3 covers 15 residues. Germline V gene lookup returns CDR1 KGHSH and CDR2 LQKENI. CDR3 region: CASSRLESSGNTIYF. In nucleotides, the CDR3 is TGTGCCAGCTCACGACTTGAGAGCTCTGGAAACACCATATATTTT. Full variable domain (remainder filled in from reference TRBV18 and TRBJ1-3): NAGVMQNPRHLVRRRGQEARLRCSPMKGHSHVYWYRQLPEEGLKFMVYLQKENIIDESGMPKERFSAEFPKEGPSILRIQQVVRGDSAAYFCASSRLESSGNTIYFGEGSWLTVV.

The chain links TRBV3-1 (or the pseudogene TRBV3-2) to TRBJ1-6; 8 bases are shared with TRBD1. V gave up 2 bases and J gave up 7 bases; unmatched junction bases: 7. Germline CDR1 LGHDT, CDR2 YNNKEL (reference sequence). This CDR3 has 16 amino acids. The CDR3 DNA reads as TGTGCCAGCAGCCAACGGACAGGGTTTTCGAATTCACCCCTCCACTTT. Its protein product is CASSQRTGFSNSPLHF.

V gene TRBV14 combines with J gene TRBJ2-1; 9 bases are a match to TRBD1. Germline loops: CDR1 SGHDN, CDR2 FVKESK. The CDR3 consists of 18 residues. V dropped 0 bases and J dropped 4; count of bases not matched to a gene: 10. The CDR3 region is CASSQEGPRDRVYNEQFF. The CDR3 nucleotides read TGTGCCAGCAGCCAAGAAGGACCACGGGACAGGGTATACAATGAGCAGTTCTTC.

The rearrangement uses TRBV12-3 or TRBV12-4 and TRBJ1-4; 7 nucleotides agree with TRBD1. The V segment lost 5 bases and the J segment 7 bases; nucleotides outside the gene matches: 1. The CDR3 consists of 12 residues. The CDR3 DNA sequence: TGTGCCAGCAGTACAGGGGCTGAAAAACTGTTTTTT. It specifies CASSTGAEKLFF.

The chain combines TRBV7-2 with TRBJ1-6, with TRBD1 identical over 10 bases. Germline loops: CDR1 SGHTA, CDR2 FQGNSA. Trimming cost V 5 bases and J 1 base; bases outside gene matches: 8. The CDR3 runs to 18 residues. CDR3 coding DNA: TGTGCCAGCAGCCCACGGGACAGGGGAGTATCCTATAATTCACCCCTCCACTTT. This codes for CASSPRDRGVSYNSPLHF.

The chain recombines TRBV28 with TRBJ1-2, with 7 bases lining up with TRBD1. This CDR3 is 16 amino acids long. Germline V lookup: CDR1 MDHEN, CDR2 SYDVKM. Trimming removed 6 bases from V and 4 bases from J; junction bases left unmatched: 14. CDR3 loop: CASRPFRQGLVYGYTF. The CDR3 DNA is TGTGCCAGCAGACCGTTCAGACAGGGTTTGGTCTATGGCTACACCTTC.

This clone was seen only a few times. V and J are TRBV2 and TRBJ1-6, with D possibly TRBD1 on 5 matching bases. V was clipped by 10 bases and J by 10 bases, with 17 bases between them. Germline CDR1 reads SNHLY; CDR2 reads FYNNEI. CDR3 size: 13 residues. CDR3: CATLWNWGSPLHF. The CDR3 DNA sequence: TGTGCCACCCTTTGGAACTGGGGGTCACCCCTCCACTTT. The whole variable domain, remainder taken from reference TRBV2 and TRBJ1-6, is EPEVTQTPSHQVTQMGQEVILRCVPISNHLYFYWYRQILGQKVEFLVSFYNNEISEKSEIFDDQFSVERPDGSNFTLKIRSTKLEDSAMYFCATLWNWGSPLHFGNGTRLTVT.

The J gene is TRBJ2-3, the V gene TRBV7-2; TRBD2 matches at 9 bases. Germline values: CDR1 SGHTA, CDR2 FQGNSA. The trim removed 1 base at V and 5 bases at J, leaving 7 bases unmatched. The CDR3 length is 16 residues. Here the CDR3 reads CASSLVAGGSRDTQYF. The CDR3, as DNA: TGTGCCAGCAGCTTAGTCGCGGGGGGGTCTAGAGATACGCAGTATTTT.

The chain has TRBV9 and TRBJ1-1; unclear D gene. Germline loops: CDR1 SGDLS, CDR2 YYNGEE. The CDR3 is 15 amino acids. V was cut by 2 bases and J by 1 base, with 12 bases left in between. In DNA, the CDR3 is TGTGCCAGCAGCGTCGACGGACGGACGAACACTGAAGCTTTCTTT. It codes for CASSVDGRTNTEAFF.

The chain combines TRBV5-1 with TRBJ2-1, with D possibly matching TRBD2 (5 bases). The CDR3 has 13 residues. CDR1 is SGHRS, CDR2 YFSETQ, per germline. Trimming stripped 5 bases from V and 8 bases from J, with 14 bases between. CDR3 coding DNA: TGCGCCAGCAGTTATGATGAGGGTTATGAGCAGTTCTTC. It translates to CASSYDEGYEQFF.

Worth noting for this clone: Germline is not matched at one junction end, which may reflect a read error. This chain uses TRBV6-5 with TRBJ2-7; D possibly corresponds to TRBD1 (6 bases). The germline gives CDR1 MNHEY, CDR2 SVGAGI. The CDR3 totals 12 residues. The CDR3 region has the DNA TGTGCCGGAAAGGACAGCTCCCACGAGCAGTACTTC. Encoded protein: CAGKDSSHEQYF.

The chain carries TRBV13 and TRBJ2-1, with TRBD1 identical over 7 bases. This CDR3 spans 13 amino acids. Germline V gene data show CDR1 as PRHDT and CDR2 as FYEKMQ (reference sequence). V lost 3 bases to trimming and J lost 6 bases; unmatched junction nucleotides: 2. As DNA, the CDR3 is TGTGCCAGCAGCTTTGGGACAGTCAATGAGCAGTTCTTC. Translating gives CASSFGTVNEQFF.